The 27 T cell receptor beta chains given below trace back to one sample, sequenced in a study of CD8+ T cells in alopecia areata. Treatment specified: oral pan-JAK inhibitor, 5-10 mg twice daily. Sequencing relied on a cDNA template that was reverse transcribed from extracted RNA. Sequencing used immunoSEQ multiplex PCR; TCRdb keeps in-frame clones, though not all of them. This table has 200,000 to 250,000 clones, approximately 38% appearing once. The sequencing used CD4+ T cells sorted from blood, collected between weeks 30 and 35, from a patient treated with tofacitinib. Receptors originate from a human donor with alopecia areata.

Of note for this clone: The sample contains more than one DNA sequence encoding this CDR3. V gene TRBV7-8 combines with J gene TRBJ1-2; tentatively, D is TRBD1 (5 bases). Germline assignment: CDR1 SGHVS and CDR2 FQNEAQ. The CDR3 has 13 residues. V was shortened by 0 bases and J by 6 bases, with 8 bases between the two germline ends. The CDR3 DNA sequence: TGTGCCAGCAGCTTAGCCCAGGGTAATGGCTACACCTTC. Protein product: CASSLAQGNGYTF.

The V and J genes are TRBV20-1 and TRBJ1-1; D remains ambiguous. From germline, CDR1 is DFQATT and CDR2 SNEGSKA (reference sequence). The V gene lost 6 bases and the J gene lost 1 base, with 6 bases spanning the gap. This CDR3 has 11 residues. The CDR3 reads CSAWANTEAFF. DNA of the CDR3: TGCAGTGCGTGGGCGAACACTGAAGCTTTCTTT.

The table lists this clone with a few counts. This chain connects TRBV4-1 to TRBJ2-1; 13 bases are a match to TRBD2. This CDR3 contains 15 residues. V trimming: 4 bases; J trimming: 11 bases; junction bases outside the gene matches: 8. Germline-derived CDR1 and CDR2 are MGHRA and YSYEKL. The DNA of the CDR3 is TGCGCCAGCAGCCTTCCAAGGACTAGCGGGAGCAAGCAGTTCTTC. This sequence encodes CASSLPRTSGSKQFF.

This sequence joins TRBV11-2 and TRBJ2-3, with TRBD2 matching over 8 bases. Germline V gene sequence: CDR1 SGHAT, CDR2 FQNNGV. J gave up 3 bases and V 2 bases, and 4 bases lay outside the gene matches. The CDR3 sequence is 15 residues long. As DNA, the CDR3 is TGTGCCAGCAGCTTATTGCCGGGAGGGACAGATACGCAGTATTTT. It translates to CASSLLPGGTDTQYF.

The gene calls are TRBV7-9 and TRBJ2-7; D remains ambiguous. Germline V gene sequence: CDR1 SEHNR, CDR2 FQNEAQ (reference sequence). The CDR3 is 14 amino acids. Trimming took off 1 base at V and 6 bases at J, with 13 bases between the two ends. The CDR3 spells CASSLDSGFREQYF. CDR3 in DNA: TGTGCCAGCAGCTTAGATTCGGGTTTCCGCGAGCAGTACTTC.

J is TRBJ1-5 and V is TRBV19; weak D call: TRBD1 (5 bases). V was cut by 0 bases and J by 7 bases, with 16 bases left in between. The CDR3 length is 16 residues. Germline V gene data show CDR1 as LNHDA and CDR2 as SQIVND (reference sequence). The CDR3: CASSIDAMTGGQPQHF. The CDR3 nucleotides are TGTGCCAGTAGTATAGACGCTATGACGGGGGGACAGCCCCAGCATTTT. Combining the CDR3 with reference TRBV19 and TRBJ1-5 gives the whole variable domain DGGITQSPKYLFRKEGQNVTLSCEQNLNHDAMYWYRQDPGQGLRLIYYSQIVNDFQKGDIAEGYSVSREKKESFPLTVTSAQKNPTAFYLCASSIDAMTGGQPQHFGDGTRLSIL.

This chain connects TRBV25-1 to TRBJ1-5; D ambiguous. The ends were cut back, 0 bases at V and 7 bases at J, with 10 bases in the middle. The CDR3 consists of 14 residues. Germline V gene data show CDR1 as MGHDK and CDR2 as SYGVNS. Written as DNA, the CDR3 is TGTGCCAGCAGTGAATATAGGGTTGGGCAGCCCCAGCATTTT. This codes for CASSEYRVGQPQHF.

The V and J genes are TRBV30 and TRBJ2-3; unclear D gene. V dropped 3 bases and J dropped 0 bases, with 7 bases sitting between them. The CDR3 sequence is 13 residues long. CDR1 GTSNPN and CDR2 SVGIG come from the germline V gene (reference sequence). In nucleotides, the CDR3 is TGTGCCTGGAGCATTACGAGCACAGATACGCAGTATTTT. It specifies CAWSITSTDTQYF. The complete variable domain, with remaining parts taken from reference TRBV30 and TRBJ2-3, reads SQTIHQWPATLVQPVGSPLSLECTVEGTSNPNLYWYRQAAGRGLQLLFYSVGIGQISSEVPQNLSASRPQDRQFILSSKKLLLSDSGFYLCAWSITSTDTQYFGPGTRLTVL.

This clone has only a few counts. The chain is built from TRBV30 and TRBJ1-5; a weak D match, TRBD1 (6 bases). The germline V gene encodes CDR1 GTSNPN and CDR2 SVGIG (reference sequence). CDR3 size: 15 residues. V lost 2 bases to trimming and J lost 0 bases, with 11 bases between them. CDR3 loop: CAWSTGKYSNQPQHF. The CDR3 DNA follows: TGTGCCTGGAGTACAGGGAAGTATAGCAATCAGCCCCAGCATTTT.

This clone was observed a handful of times. The rearrangement joins TRBV19 to TRBJ1-1; the D gene is possibly TRBD1 (5 bases). Germline assignment: CDR1 LNHDA and CDR2 SQIVND (reference sequence). V was shortened by 5 bases and J by 5 bases, with 15 bases between the two germline ends. This CDR3 is 14 amino acids long. CDR3 nucleotides: TGTGCCAGTAGTTCTACCCAGGGTCGGACTGAAGCTTTCTTT. Protein: CASSSTQGRTEAFF. Full variable domain (remainder filled in from reference TRBV19 and TRBJ1-1): DGGITQSPKYLFRKEGQNVTLSCEQNLNHDAMYWYRQDPGQGLRLIYYSQIVNDFQKGDIAEGYSVSREKKESFPLTVTSAQKNPTAFYLCASSSTQGRTEAFFGQGTRLTVV.

The V and J genes are TRBV30 and TRBJ2-6; possible D gene TRBD1, 5 bases. Trimming took 3 bases from V and 0 from J, leaving 12 bases between them. The CDR3 spans 16 residues. Germline V gene lookup returns CDR1 GTSNPN and CDR2 SVGIG (reference sequence). The CDR3 DNA reads as TGTGCCTGGAGATGGAAGGGGCTCTCTGGGGCCAACGTCCTGACTTTC. Protein product: CAWRWKGLSGANVLTF.

The J gene is TRBJ1-1, the V gene TRBV7-9, with no clear D. Germline values: CDR1 SEHNR, CDR2 FQNEAQ (reference sequence). The CDR3 covers 13 residues. V lost 6 bases and J lost 1, with 9 bases in between. CDR3 in amino acids: CASSRRENTEAFF. The CDR3 region has the DNA TGTGCCAGCAGTCGAAGGGAGAACACTGAAGCTTTCTTT.

There are a few counts of this clone. The rearrangement uses TRBV18 and TRBJ1-1; D is perhaps TRBD1 (5 bases). Between the trimmed V and J ends, which lost 0 bases and 3 bases, there was a span of 11 bases. The CDR3 extends over 15 amino acids. Germline V lookup: CDR1 KGHSH, CDR2 LQKENI. The CDR3 DNA sequence: TGTGCCAGCTCACCACCGCGGGCCAGGGACACTGAAGCTTTCTTT. Its translation: CASSPPRARDTEAFF.

The V call is TRBV4-2, the J call TRBJ1-1; D uncertain. Germline V gives CDR1 LGHNA, CDR2 YNFKEQ. V was pared by 0 bases and J by 2 bases, with 7 bases between. The CDR3 has 14 residues. For the CDR3, the DNA is TGTGCCAGCAGCCAAGATGGTCCTAACACTGAAGCTTTCTTT. This sequence encodes CASSQDGPNTEAFF.

The CDR3 DNA is TGTGCCAGCAGCTTAGGGACTAGCGGGGCCTACAATGAGCAGTTCTTC. As protein: CASSLGTSGAYNEQFF. V and J are TRBV7-6 and TRBJ2-1; 12 positions match TRBD2. CDR3 size: 16 residues. Germline values: CDR1 SGHVS, CDR2 FNYEAQ. Trimming removed 1 base from V and 2 bases from J; junction bases left unmatched: 0.

The CDR3 nucleotides are TGTGCCGGAAGGACAGGGAAACTGAACACTGAAGCTTTCTTT. Translation: CAGRTGKLNTEAFF. The gene calls are TRBV2 and TRBJ1-1; TRBD1 matches 8 bases. CDR1 SNHLY and CDR2 FYNNEI come from the germline V gene. Unmatched junction bases numbered 8, after V lost 11 bases and J lost 0 bases. The CDR3 spans 14 residues.

The rearrangement links TRBV15 to TRBJ1-1; no clear D gene. The CDR3 extends over 14 amino acids. Trimming cost V 0 bases and J 1 base, with 6 bases left between them. Germline CDR1 LNHNV, CDR2 YYDKDF (reference sequence). The CDR3 bases are TGTGCCACCAGCAGAGATGGCCAGAACACTGAAGCTTTCTTT. Its translation: CATSRDGQNTEAFF.

This clone turned up a few times. This rearrangement joins TRBV19 to TRBJ1-5, with TRBD1 as a possible D gene (6 bases). This CDR3 spans 13 amino acids. V lost 6 bases and J lost 7, with 13 bases in between. CDR1 and CDR2 from the germline V gene are LNHDA and SQIVND (reference sequence). The CDR3 coding sequence is TGTGCCAGTAGCGGGGGGCGGGTGCAGCCCCAGCATTTT. Translated, it gives CASSGGRVQPQHF. The full variable domain, with the rest looked up from reference TRBV19 and TRBJ1-5, is DGGITQSPKYLFRKEGQNVTLSCEQNLNHDAMYWYRQDPGQGLRLIYYSQIVNDFQKGDIAEGYSVSREKKESFPLTVTSAQKNPTAFYLCASSGGRVQPQHFGDGTRLSIL.

The chain carries TRBV5-5 and TRBJ2-5; 8 bases agree with TRBD1. There are 14 residues in the CDR3. Germline CDR1 and CDR2: SGHKS and YYEKEE (reference sequence). Germline trimming cut 3 bases from V and 5 bases from J; bases unmatched to any gene: 6. The CDR3, as DNA: TGTGCCAGCAGCTCCCAGGGGGCAGGGGAGACCCAGTACTTC. Encoded protein: CASSSQGAGETQYF.

This rearrangement joins TRBV29-1 to TRBJ1-1; perhaps TRBD1 as D (5 bases). Deletions cut 5 bases from V and 2 bases from J, with 12 bases between. Per the germline V gene, CDR1 is SQVTM and CDR2 is ANQGSEA. The CDR3 consists of 13 residues. CDR3 amino acids: CSVSRDFNTEAFF. The CDR3 DNA reads as TGCAGCGTTTCCAGGGATTTTAACACTGAAGCTTTCTTT.

This clone has just a few counts. The CDR3 DNA sequence: TGTGCCAGCAGTTTCAAGGTGGGGGAAGGCTACACCTTC. Protein: CASSFKVGEGYTF. The V gene is TRBV28, the J gene TRBJ1-2, with a possible D match to TRBD1 (5 bases). The CDR3 is 13 amino acids. V dropped 3 bases and J dropped 8 bases, with 13 bases sitting between them. Germline loops: CDR1 MDHEN, CDR2 SYDVKM.

The chain employs TRBV2 and TRBJ1-4; TRBD1 agrees at 9 bases. J was trimmed by 7 bases and V by 8 bases; bases with no gene match: 8. Germline CDR1 is SNHLY and CDR2 is FYNNEI. The CDR3 runs 14 residues. CDR3: CASRTGEGREKLFF. DNA for the CDR3: TGTGCCAGCCGGACAGGGGAAGGCCGTGAAAAACTGTTTTTT.

The gene calls are TRBV2 and TRBJ2-5; TRBD1 is a possible D gene (5 bases). CDR3 length: 16 residues. Germline-derived CDR1 and CDR2 are SNHLY and FYNNEI. Trimming stripped 0 bases from V and 5 bases from J, with 16 bases between. CDR3 coding DNA: TGTGCCAGCAGTGAAGCGCTTGCAGGGCCTCGGGAGACCCAGTACTTC. This sequence encodes CASSEALAGPRETQYF.

This chain joins TRBV5-1 and TRBJ2-2, with D uncertain. Germline CDR1 and CDR2: SGHRS and YFSETQ. This CDR3 spans 16 amino acids. Trimming removed 0 bases at V and 1 base at J, with 10 bases between. The CDR3 loop reads CASSLARPQNTGELFF. CDR3 DNA: TGCGCCAGCAGCTTGGCTCGGCCGCAGAACACCGGGGAGCTGTTTTTT.

V is TRBV7-9 and J is TRBJ1-1; no firm D call. Between the trimmed V and J ends, which lost 4 bases and 5 bases, there was a span of 14 bases. Per germline, CDR1 SEHNR and CDR2 FQNEAQ (reference sequence). The CDR3 sequence is 14 residues long. In DNA, the CDR3 is TGTGCCAGCAGCTCGTGGACCTCAGGAACTGAAGCTTTCTTT. It translates to CASSSWTSGTEAFF.

This rearrangement joins TRBV5-1 to TRBJ2-1; D possibly uses TRBD1 or TRBD2 (7 bases each). The CDR3 spans 14 residues. In germline, CDR1 is SGHRS, CDR2 YFSETQ. Deletions cut 8 bases from V and 6 bases from J, with 18 bases between. The CDR3 protein is CASSQGGRGNEQFF. CDR3 DNA sequence: TGCGCCAGTTCCCAGGGGGGGCGCGGCAATGAGCAGTTCTTC.

This clone was observed once. The rearrangement uses TRBV5-1 and TRBJ2-7; D may correspond to TRBD1 or TRBD2 (5 bases each). The CDR3 runs to 13 residues. V lost 4 bases, J lost 6 bases, and 14 bases lay in between. Germline CDR1 is SGHRS and CDR2 is YFSETQ. The CDR3 coding sequence is TGCGCCAGCAGCCCCCAGCACGGGGCCGAGCAGTACTTC. This translates into CASSPQHGAEQYF.